Shown below are 25 T cell receptor beta chains from a single sample sequenced in a study of a mutant IDH1 vaccine in newly diagnosed glioma. The time point: week 35, safety follow-up. With topical imiquimod, each dose of the vaccine consisted of 300 ug of mutant IDH1 20-mer peptide. Method: immunoSEQ multiplex PCR; TCRdb's copy keeps in-frame clones and lacks some. The table lists approximately 45,000 clones, 88% of them singletons, with roughly 5% in the top ten. These TCRs are of unknown antigen specificity. The sample consisted of PBMCs, taken from a glioma patient whose treatment included an IDH1 peptide vaccine. Source of these receptors: a woman aged 40 to 50 with glioma.

In DNA, the CDR3 is TGTGCCAGCAGTGAAGAAACAGGGGGCAGGGAGACCCAGTACTTC. Its protein product is CASSEETGGRETQYF. The gene calls are TRBV2 and TRBJ2-5, with 9 bases matching TRBD1. Germline CDR1 SNHLY, CDR2 FYNNEI. This CDR3 comprises 15 residues. With V trimmed by 1 base and J by 5 bases, 5 bases remained unmatched.

The chain joins TRBV27 to TRBJ1-1; unclear D gene. V was shortened by 1 base and J by 0 bases, with 3 bases between the two germline ends. The CDR3 consists of 13 residues. Germline CDR1 is MNHEY and CDR2 is SMNVEV (reference sequence). CDR3 DNA: TGTGCCAGCAGTTTATACTTGAACACTGAAGCTTTCTTT. Its translation: CASSLYLNTEAFF.

J is TRBJ2-1 and V is TRBV5-3; 13 nucleotides agree with TRBD2. TRBV5-3 belongs to the ORF category, with a function that is uncertain. Trimming at V came to 1 base and at J to 0 bases, leaving 7 bases not matched to a gene. This CDR3 comprises 19 residues. The CDR3 DNA reads as TGTGCCAGAAGCTTGTTTGGGACTAGCGGGACCAGCTCCTACAATGAGCAGTTCTTC. This sequence encodes CARSLFGTSGTSSYNEQFF.

The genes are TRBV6-5 and TRBJ1-5; TRBD1 might be the D (5 bases). Deletions cut 5 bases from V and 4 bases from J, with 15 bases between. Germline V gives CDR1 MNHEY, CDR2 SVGAGI. The CDR3 loop spans 15 amino acids. CDR3 loop: CASSPGGGRNQPQHF. The CDR3 bases are TGTGCCAGCAGTCCCGGGGGAGGGCGGAATCAGCCCCAGCATTTT.

The CDR3 DNA follows: TGTGCCTGGCGGGCAACCGGGCTCTCCTACGAGCAGTACTTC. This translates into CAWRATGLSYEQYF. The chain joins TRBV30 to TRBJ2-7; D gene unclear. The CDR3 spans 14 residues. Trimming took 5 bases from V and 0 from J, leaving 14 bases between them. Germline loops: CDR1 GTSNPN, CDR2 SVGIG (reference sequence).

V is TRBV6-5 and J is TRBJ1-1; D possibly corresponds to TRBD1 (5 bases). V shed 7 bases and J shed 5 bases, with 17 bases lying between them. Germline V gene lookup returns CDR1 MNHEY and CDR2 SVGAGI. The CDR3 consists of 14 residues. CDR3 sequence reads: CASTAPGGETEAFF. For the CDR3, the DNA is TGTGCCAGCACCGCGCCCGGGGGAGAGACTGAAGCTTTCTTT.

The rearrangement links TRBV5-1 to TRBJ1-4; D is unclear. This CDR3 contains 14 residues. CDR1 and CDR2 (germline): SGHRS, YFSETQ. Trimming removed 0 bases at V and 8 bases at J, with 11 bases between. The CDR3 bases are TGCGCCAGCAGCTTGGGTGGCCCTCCCGAAAAACTGTTTTTT. Encoded protein: CASSLGGPPEKLFF.

The genes are TRBV2 and TRBJ1-2; D call uncertain. This CDR3 has 13 amino acids. Germline-derived CDR1 and CDR2 are SNHLY and FYNNEI. V lost 9 bases and J 5 bases, leaving 16 bases between the germline ends. The CDR3 bases are TGTGCCAGTACAAGGTCCTCTTCATATGGCTACACCTTC. Its protein is CASTRSSSYGYTF.

This clone was recorded once. This chain links TRBV2 with TRBJ1-2, with D possibly TRBD1 on 5 matching bases. V was pared by 6 bases and J by 2 bases, with 10 bases between. CDR1 and CDR2 (germline): SNHLY, FYNNEI. The CDR3 extends over 13 amino acids. This CDR3 reads CASSQGRNYGYTF. DNA of the CDR3: TGTGCCAGCAGCCAGGGACGGAACTATGGCTACACCTTC.

This chain connects TRBV27 to TRBJ1-2; D call uncertain. The CDR3 spans 13 residues. V lost 10 bases and J 4 bases, leaving 16 bases between the germline ends. Per germline, CDR1 MNHEY and CDR2 SMNVEV (reference sequence). The CDR3 here is CATSGGRGYGYTF. The CDR3 DNA sequence: TGTGCCACCAGCGGCGGCCGGGGCTATGGCTACACCTTC.

This clone was seen more than once but under ten times. The junction does not match germline at one end; this may be a read error. V gene TRBV27 combines with J gene TRBJ1-5, with D possibly being TRBD1 (5 bases). CDR1 is MNHEY, CDR2 SMNVEV, per germline (reference sequence). CDR3 length: 12 amino acids. The CDR3 protein is CGGRGGNQPQHF. The CDR3 region has the DNA TGCGGGGGGAGGGGCGGGAATCAGCCCCAGCATTTT.

The chain combines TRBV13 with TRBJ1-1; D is ambiguous. The germline V and J ends were trimmed by 4 bases and 1 base, with 13 bases remaining between them. The CDR3 is 15 residues long. Germline CDR1 PRHDT, CDR2 FYEKMQ (reference sequence). The CDR3 DNA reads TGTGCCAGCAGCTATTTAGGGTATAGGAACACTGAAGCTTTCTTT. This translates into CASSYLGYRNTEAFF.

The rearrangement links TRBV27 to TRBJ1-5, with unresolved D. The CDR3 sequence is 14 residues long. Germline V gives CDR1 MNHEY, CDR2 SMNVEV (reference sequence). V was clipped by 5 bases and J by 0 bases, with 8 bases between them. In DNA form, the CDR3 reads TGTGCCAGCAGTCCAAACAGTAGCAATCAGCCCCAGCATTTT. This gives the protein CASSPNSSNQPQHF.

CDR3 in DNA: TGTGCCAGCAGCCAAGACAGGGCCCATGGCTACACCTTC. As protein: CASSQDRAHGYTF. The rearrangement links TRBV7-9 to TRBJ1-2; 7 bases are a match to TRBD1. CDR1 is SEHNR, CDR2 FQNEAQ, per germline (reference sequence). The CDR3 contains 13 residues. Trimming cost V 5 bases and J 6 bases; bases outside gene matches: 6.

The chain couples TRBV5-1 to TRBJ2-1, with D possibly called TRBD1 or TRBD2 (6 bases each). In germline, CDR1 is SGHRS, CDR2 YFSETQ. This CDR3 has 18 amino acids. V shed 3 bases and J shed 2 bases, with 21 bases lying between them. CDR3 nucleotides: TGCGCCAGCAGCTGGACAGACCGACGGGGGAGCCCCTACAATGAGCAGTTCTTC. Translating gives CASSWTDRRGSPYNEQFF.

The chain combines TRBV7-2 with TRBJ1-1; D may be TRBD1 (6 bases). V was clipped by 3 bases and J by 0 bases, with 20 bases between them. The CDR3 is 18 amino acids. CDR1 is SGHTA and CDR2 is FQGNSA in the germline V gene. CDR3 in amino acids: CASSFGKRQAPLNTEAFF. The CDR3 nucleotides are TGTGCCAGCAGCTTCGGCAAAAGACAGGCGCCCCTGAACACTGAAGCTTTCTTT.

This chain links TRBV5-1 with TRBJ2-3; TRBD1 aligns across 7 bases. The germline CDR1 and CDR2 sequences are SGHRS and YFSETQ. V shed 2 bases and J 4 bases; nucleotides not matched to a gene: 10. This CDR3 contains 16 residues. The CDR3 region is CASSFQGGVLADTQYF. CDR3 in DNA: TGCGCCAGCAGCTTTCAAGGGGGCGTGTTGGCAGATACGCAGTATTTT.

V is TRBV6-6 and J is TRBJ1-4; D may be TRBD1 (5 bases). In germline, CDR1 is MNHNY, CDR2 SVGAGI (reference sequence). The CDR3 runs 13 residues. Deletions cut 5 bases from V and 8 bases from J, with 12 bases between. The CDR3 region has the DNA TGTGCCAGCAGTGCTGACAGATGGGAAAAACTGTTTTTT. This gives the protein CASSADRWEKLFF.

V is TRBV2 and J is TRBJ1-2; no definite D call. CDR3 length equals 17 residues. V was trimmed by 3 bases and J by 4 bases, leaving 21 bases between them. CDR1 is SNHLY and CDR2 is FYNNEI in the germline V gene. Here the CDR3 DNA reads TGTGCCAGCAGTGATACATATGCAGGCGCCTATCTCTATGGCTACACCTTC. Amino acids: CASSDTYAGAYLYGYTF.

The genes are TRBV9 and TRBJ1-2; the D is unclear. Germline V CDR1 and CDR2: SGDLS, YYNGEE. The CDR3 has 16 amino acids. V shed 1 base and J shed 1 base, with 14 bases lying between them. CDR3 amino acids: CASSVSTYSFNYGYTF. The CDR3, as DNA: TGTGCCAGCAGCGTAAGCACTTACAGCTTTAACTATGGCTACACCTTC.

The rearrangement uses TRBV4-1 and TRBJ2-7; perhaps D is TRBD1 or TRBD2 (5 bases each). This CDR3 spans 15 amino acids. Per the germline V gene, CDR1 is MGHRA and CDR2 is YSYEKL. V lost 1 base to trimming and J lost 2 bases, with 12 bases between them. The CDR3 loop reads CASSQGAGSTYEQYF. The CDR3 region has the DNA TGCGCCAGCAGCCAAGGTGCAGGGAGTACCTACGAGCAGTACTTC.

This clone appeared a few times. V usage is TRBV5-1 and J usage is TRBJ2-2; 9 bases agree with TRBD2. In germline, CDR1 is SGHRS, CDR2 YFSETQ. The V segment lost 7 bases and the J segment 2 bases; nucleotides outside the gene matches: 3. This CDR3 is 14 amino acids long. The CDR3 spells CASRREGNTGELFF. The CDR3 nucleotides read TGCGCCAGCCGGCGGGAGGGAAACACCGGGGAGCTGTTTTTT.

The chain couples TRBV5-1 to TRBJ2-1, with TRBD2 matching 9 bases. Germline lookup yields CDR1 SGHRS and CDR2 YFSETQ. Germline trimming cut 0 bases from V and 2 bases from J; bases unmatched to any gene: 3. CDR3 length equals 16 residues. CDR3 sequence (DNA): TGCGCCAGCAGCTTGGGGGTAGCGGGGGCCTACAATGAGCAGTTCTTC. This translates into CASSLGVAGAYNEQFF. The whole variable domain, remainder taken from reference TRBV5-1 and TRBJ2-1, is KAGVTQTPRYLIKTRGQQVTLSCSPISGHRSVSWYQQTPGQGLQFLFEYFSETQRNKGNFPGRFSGRQFSNSRSEMNVSTLELGDSALYLCASSLGVAGAYNEQFFGPGTRLTVL.

The chain employs TRBV7-9 and TRBJ2-5, with D perhaps TRBD2 (5 bases). The CDR3 consists of 15 residues. V shed 7 bases and J shed 4 bases, with 19 bases lying between them. Germline lookup yields CDR1 SEHNR and CDR2 FQNEAQ (reference sequence). CDR3 sequence (DNA): TGTGCCAGCAACCCCTCCGAGGTAGGAGGAGAGACCCAGTACTTC. It codes for CASNPSEVGGETQYF. The full variable domain, rest sourced from reference TRBV7-9 and TRBJ2-5, is DTGVSQNPRHKITKRGQNVTFRCDPISEHNRLYWYRQTLGQGPEFLTYFQNEAQLEKSRLLSDRFSAERPKGSFSTLEIQRTEQGDSAMYLCASNPSEVGGETQYFGPGTRLLVL.

This clone is classed as medium-sized. This sequence joins TRBV2 and TRBJ1-2; a possible D gene is TRBD1 (5 bases). This CDR3 contains 13 residues. Between the trimmed V and J ends, which lost 3 bases and 8 bases, there was a span of 13 bases. The germline gives CDR1 SNHLY, CDR2 FYNNEI. The CDR3 loop reads CASSEGGMRGYTF. CDR3 DNA: TGTGCCAGCAGTGAGGGGGGGATGAGGGGCTACACCTTC.